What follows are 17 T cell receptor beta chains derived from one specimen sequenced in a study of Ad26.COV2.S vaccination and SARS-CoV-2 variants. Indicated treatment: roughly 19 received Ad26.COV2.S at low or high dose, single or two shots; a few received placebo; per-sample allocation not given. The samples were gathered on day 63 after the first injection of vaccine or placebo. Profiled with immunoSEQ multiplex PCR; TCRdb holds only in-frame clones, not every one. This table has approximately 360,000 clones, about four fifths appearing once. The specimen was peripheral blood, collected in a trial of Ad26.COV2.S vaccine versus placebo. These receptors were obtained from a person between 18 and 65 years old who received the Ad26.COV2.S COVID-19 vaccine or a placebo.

DNA for the CDR3: TGTGCCAGCAGCTTAGAAGCGGGGGGCTACAATGAGCAGTTCTTC. Protein: CASSLEAGGYNEQFF. The chain joins TRBV7-2 to TRBJ2-1; 9 nucleotides match TRBD2. Germline V gives CDR1 SGHTA, CDR2 FQGNSA. J lost 3 bases, V lost 1 base, and 1 base had no gene match. The CDR3 runs 15 residues.

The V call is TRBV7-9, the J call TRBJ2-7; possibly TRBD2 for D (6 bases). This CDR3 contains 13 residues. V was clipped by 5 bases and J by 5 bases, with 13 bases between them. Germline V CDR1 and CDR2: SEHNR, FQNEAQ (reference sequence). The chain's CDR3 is CASSLPGGHEQYF. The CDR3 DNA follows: TGTGCCAGCAGCCTTCCCGGGGGTCACGAGCAGTACTTC. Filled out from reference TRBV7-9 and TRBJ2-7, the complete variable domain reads DTGVSQNPRHKITKRGQNVTFRCDPISEHNRLYWYRQTLGQGPEFLTYFQNEAQLEKSRLLSDRFSAERPKGSFSTLEIQRTEQGDSAMYLCASSLPGGHEQYFGPGTRLTVT.

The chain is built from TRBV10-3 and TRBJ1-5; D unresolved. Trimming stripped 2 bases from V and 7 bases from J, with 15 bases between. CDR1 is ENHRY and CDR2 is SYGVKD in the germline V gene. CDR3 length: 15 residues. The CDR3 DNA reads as TGTGCCATCAGTGAGAAGGCCCAACACGGGCAGCCCCAGCATTTT. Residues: CAISEKAQHGQPQHF.

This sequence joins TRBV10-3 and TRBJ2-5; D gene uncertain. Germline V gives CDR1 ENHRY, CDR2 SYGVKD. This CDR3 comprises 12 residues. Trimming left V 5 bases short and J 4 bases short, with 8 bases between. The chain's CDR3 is CAISPRGETQYF. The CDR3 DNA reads TGTGCCATCAGTCCCAGAGGAGAGACCCAGTACTTC.

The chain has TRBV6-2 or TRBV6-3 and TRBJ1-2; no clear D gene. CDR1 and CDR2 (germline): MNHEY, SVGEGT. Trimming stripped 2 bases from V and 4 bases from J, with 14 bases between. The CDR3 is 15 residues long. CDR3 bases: TGTGCCAGCAGTTACGACTTACTCTCAGCCTATGGCTACACCTTC. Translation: CASSYDLLSAYGYTF.

CDR3 nucleotide sequence: TGTGCCAGCTCACCAGGTAACGGGCGCATCGAGCAGTACTTC. Protein product: CASSPGNGRIEQYF. This chain joins TRBV18 and TRBJ2-7; D is undetermined. CDR1 KGHSH and CDR2 LQKENI come from the germline V gene. Between the trimmed V and J ends, which lost 2 bases and 6 bases, there was a span of 14 bases. CDR3 length: 14 residues.

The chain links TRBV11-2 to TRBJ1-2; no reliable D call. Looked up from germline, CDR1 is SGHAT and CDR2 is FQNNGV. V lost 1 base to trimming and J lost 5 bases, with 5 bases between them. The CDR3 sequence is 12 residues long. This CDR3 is CASSLVPYGYTF. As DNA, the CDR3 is TGTGCCAGCAGCTTAGTACCGTATGGCTACACCTTC. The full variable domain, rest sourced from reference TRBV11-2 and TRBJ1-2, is EAGVAQSPRYKIIEKRQSVAFWCNPISGHATLYWYQQILGQGPKLLIQFQNNGVVDDSQLPKDRFSAERLKGVDSTLKIQPAKLEDSAVYLCASSLVPYGYTFGSGTRLTVV.

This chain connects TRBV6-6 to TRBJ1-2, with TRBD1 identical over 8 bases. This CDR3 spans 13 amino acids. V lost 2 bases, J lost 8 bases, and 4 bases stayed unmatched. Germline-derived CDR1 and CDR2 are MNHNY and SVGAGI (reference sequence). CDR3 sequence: CASSYSDRGGYTF. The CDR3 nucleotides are TGTGCCAGCAGTTACAGCGACAGGGGAGGCTACACCTTC.

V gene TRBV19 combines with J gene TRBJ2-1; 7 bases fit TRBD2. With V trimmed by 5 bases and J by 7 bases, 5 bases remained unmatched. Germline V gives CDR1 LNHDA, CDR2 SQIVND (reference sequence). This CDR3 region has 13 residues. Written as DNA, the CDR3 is TGTGCCAGTAGTCTGAGCGGGGATAATGAGCAGTTCTTC. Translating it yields CASSLSGDNEQFF.

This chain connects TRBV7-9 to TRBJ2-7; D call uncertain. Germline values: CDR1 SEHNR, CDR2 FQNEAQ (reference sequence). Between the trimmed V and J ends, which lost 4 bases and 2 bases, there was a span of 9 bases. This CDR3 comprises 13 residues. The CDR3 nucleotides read TGTGCCAGCAGCTCCCCTTTGGCCTACGAGCAGTACTTC. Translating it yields CASSSPLAYEQYF.

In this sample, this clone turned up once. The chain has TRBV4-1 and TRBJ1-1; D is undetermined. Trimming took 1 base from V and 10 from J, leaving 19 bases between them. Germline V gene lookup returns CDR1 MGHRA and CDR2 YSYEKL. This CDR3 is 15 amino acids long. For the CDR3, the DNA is TGCGCCAGCAGCCAAGTTAGCCTTAGGTCGCCAGGAGCTTTCTTT. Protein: CASSQVSLRSPGAFF.

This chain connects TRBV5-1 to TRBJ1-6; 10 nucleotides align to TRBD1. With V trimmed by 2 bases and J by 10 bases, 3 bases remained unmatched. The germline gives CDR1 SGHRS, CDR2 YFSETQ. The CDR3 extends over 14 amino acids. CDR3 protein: CASSFGTGASPLHF. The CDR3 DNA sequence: TGCGCCAGCAGCTTTGGGACAGGGGCATCACCCCTCCACTTT.

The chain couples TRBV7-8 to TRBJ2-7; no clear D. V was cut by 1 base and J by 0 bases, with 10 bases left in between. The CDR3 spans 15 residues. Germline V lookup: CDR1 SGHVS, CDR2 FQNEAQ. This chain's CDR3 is CASSLDTDHSYEQYF. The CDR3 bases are TGTGCCAGCAGCTTAGACACGGATCACTCCTACGAGCAGTACTTC.

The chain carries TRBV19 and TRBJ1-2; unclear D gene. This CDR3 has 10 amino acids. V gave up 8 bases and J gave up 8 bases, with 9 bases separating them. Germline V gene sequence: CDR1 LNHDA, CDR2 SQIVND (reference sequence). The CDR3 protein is CASREAGYTF. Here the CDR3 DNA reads TGTGCCAGTCGGGAGGCGGGCTACACCTTC.

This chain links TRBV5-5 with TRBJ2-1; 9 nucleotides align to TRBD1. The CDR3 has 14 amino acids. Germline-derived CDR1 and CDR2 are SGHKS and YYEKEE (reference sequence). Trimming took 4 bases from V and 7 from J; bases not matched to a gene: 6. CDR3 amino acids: CASSRRDRVNEQFF. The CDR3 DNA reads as TGTGCCAGCAGCCGGAGGGACAGGGTAAATGAGCAGTTCTTC.

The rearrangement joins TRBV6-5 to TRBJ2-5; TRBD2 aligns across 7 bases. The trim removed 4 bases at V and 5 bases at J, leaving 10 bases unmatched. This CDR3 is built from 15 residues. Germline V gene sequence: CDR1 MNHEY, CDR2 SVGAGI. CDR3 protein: CASSFLSGGYETQYF. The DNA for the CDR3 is TGTGCCAGCAGTTTCTTATCCGGGGGGTACGAGACCCAGTACTTC.

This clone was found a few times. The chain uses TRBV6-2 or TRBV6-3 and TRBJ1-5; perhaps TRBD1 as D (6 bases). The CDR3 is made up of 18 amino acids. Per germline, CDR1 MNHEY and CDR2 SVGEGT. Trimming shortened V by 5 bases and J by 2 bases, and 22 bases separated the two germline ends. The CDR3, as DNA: TGTGCCAGCAGTACCGGACTCTCCAGGGGAAGGGGCAATCAGCCCCAGCATTTT. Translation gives CASSTGLSRGRGNQPQHF.